These T cell receptor beta chains were read from a single sample in a study of blood T cell repertoires in COVID-19. The repertoire was sequenced with immunoSEQ multiplex PCR; TCRdb's copy has only in-frame clones and lacks some. Among fewer than 65,000 clones listed, over 80% were seen once. The sequenced sample was peripheral blood. Every receptor here comes from a man aged 30 to 39 with COVID-19, enrolled during active disease. Each CDR3 is given with its conserved first and last residue. Each record gives: V gene, J gene, CDR3 protein.

TRBV7-9	TRBJ1-3	CASSLDPVSGNTIYF
TRBV6-5	TRBJ1-5	CASGTLSNQPQHF
TRBV6-5	TRBJ1-1	CASSPPSGTEAFF
TRBV6-5	TRBJ1-5	CASRPTGNQPQHF
TRBV28	TRBJ2-7	CASSLSGGVYEQYF
TRBV28	TRBJ2-1	CASSKGLAGGNEQFF
TRBV7-3	TRBJ2-1	CASSSTGTRGYNEQFF
TRBV30	TRBJ1-1	CAWSVRENTEAFF
TRBV2	TRBJ1-5	CASWKGGGRNQPQHF
TRBV6-5	TRBJ1-5	CASSSSGTGGQPQHF
TRBV20-1	TRBJ2-3	CTSQEDTQYF
TRBV5-1	TRBJ2-7	CASSLERRTSYEQYF
TRBV13	TRBJ1-2	CASSLRAGGYTF
TRBV6-2/TRBV6-3	TRBJ2-1	CASSLKSEQFF
TRBV4-3	TRBJ1-4	CASSQGRVTTNEKLFF
TRBV19	TRBJ1-1	CASSPRTGRGLNTEAFF
TRBV7-2	TRBJ2-5	CASSSDRVETQYF
TRBV30	TRBJ2-5	CAWTSRVETQYF
TRBV7-2	TRBJ2-7	CASSRGQTYEQYF
TRBV27	TRBJ1-2	CASSSFRESYGYTF
TRBV27	TRBJ2-1	CASSSRDPTGEQFF
TRBV29-1	TRBJ2-5	CSVEVAGALETQYF
TRBV9	TRBJ2-1	CASSSPVAGAGEQFF
TRBV18	TRBJ2-1	CASSPPPRQISSYNEQFF
TRBV28	TRBJ2-7	CASSSGTGSFYEQYF
TRBV2	TRBJ1-1	CASRIQGNIEAFF
TRBV6-2/TRBV6-3	TRBJ1-6	CASSETGGGNSPLHF
TRBV10-3	TRBJ2-1	CAISERGNEQFF
TRBV6-6	TRBJ1-1	CASSTGRATEAFF
TRBV2	TRBJ2-5	CASVFRQGGPQYF
TRBV7-3	TRBJ1-1	CASSLSPTGKAEAFF
TRBV11-2	TRBJ2-7	CASSFTSGGPYEQYF
TRBV11-2	TRBJ2-3	CASSLGAGVSDTQYF
TRBV6-6	TRBJ1-1	CASSPRDTIYMNTEAFF
TRBV5-1	TRBJ2-3	CASSLNPSGSADTQYF
TRBV27	TRBJ1-1	CASSPGQGRRVEAFF
TRBV4-3	TRBJ2-7	CASSQGRTSGIPYEQYF
TRBV28	TRBJ1-1	CASSNLRTLNTEAFF
TRBV19	TRBJ1-2	CASSEGQAWSNYGYTF
TRBV7-8	TRBJ2-1	CASSLDRSGHYNEQFF
TRBV30	TRBJ1-5	CACATGGNQPQHF